This TCR beta chain was sequenced for a study of vaccination effects on CD4 cells after COVID-19. About the research overall: Two-dose vaccination with either BNT162b2 or mRNA-1273 was given to the participants.

Expansion of antigen-specific CD4+ T cells with viral peptide pools was carried out by the ViraFEST assay before sequencing. The authors isolated CD4+ T cells after around 9 days of culture. Neither prior SARS-CoV-2 infection nor positive nucleocapsid antibodies were present in the vaccine recipients. Overall study results and limits: After vaccination, at late timepoints, clones induced by infection and by vaccine contracted markedly. Just 1 of 255 vaccine-induced clones in healthy recipients was cross-reactive.

As to this clone: The antigen is unknown.

Per the germline V gene, CDR1 is WNHNN and CDR2 is SYGVQD (reference sequence). The CDR3 has 13 amino acids. V was pared by 5 bases and J by 5 bases, with 5 bases of the junction left unmatched. Using immunoSEQ multiplex PCR, the repertoire was profiled, and TCRdb retains in-frame clones only, with some absent. The table shows 20,000 to 30,000 clones, with around 70% occurring only once. The sample was CD4+ T cells from PBMCs cultured with SARS-CoV-2 spike peptides, taken before COVID-19 vaccination. The V gene is TRBV10-1, the J gene TRBJ2-5; 7 nucleotides line up with TRBD1. This sequence originates from a human donor who received a COVID-19 vaccine. CDR3 amino acids: CASSFKGAETQYF. The CDR3 DNA is TGCGCCAGCAGTTTCAAGGGGGCTGAGACCCAGTACTTC.